The 15 T cell receptor beta chains presented below share a single source sample, sequenced in a study of blood T cell repertoires in COVID-19. TCRdb keeps only in-frame clones here, not all; method: immunoSEQ multiplex PCR. The sample includes 300,000 to 450,000 clones, around 87% of them seen just once. The sample consisted of peripheral blood. The source of these receptors is a woman younger than 45 with COVID-19, enrolled during active disease.

The V and J genes are TRBV7-2 and TRBJ2-1; D unresolved. Trimming left V 5 bases short and J 5 bases short, with 16 bases between. Germline V lookup: CDR1 SGHTA, CDR2 FQGNSA. There are 15 residues in the CDR3. The CDR3 here is CASSPMGTTNNEQFF. CDR3 nucleotide sequence: TGTGCCAGCAGCCCTATGGGCACGACCAACAATGAGCAGTTCTTC. The full variable domain, in which reference TRBV7-2 and TRBJ2-1 provide the parts outside the CDR3, is GAGVSQSPSNKVTEKGKDVELRCDPISGHTALYWYRQSLGQGLEFLIYFQGNSAPDKSGLPSDRFSAERTGGSVSTLTIQRTQQEDSAVYLCASSPMGTTNNEQFFGPGTRLTVL.

This chain uses TRBV19 with TRBJ1-6, with 9 nucleotides matching TRBD1. This CDR3 comprises 16 residues. J gave up 7 bases and V 3 bases, and 7 bases lay outside the gene matches. Germline lookup yields CDR1 LNHDA and CDR2 SQIVND (reference sequence). The CDR3: CASSISGTGKNSPLHF. The CDR3 nucleotides read TGTGCCAGTAGTATCTCCGGGACAGGGAAGAATTCACCCCTCCACTTT.

The J gene is TRBJ2-7, the V gene TRBV9; TRBD2 aligns across 11 bases. The germline CDR1 and CDR2 sequences are SGDLS and YYNGEE. V dropped 3 bases and J dropped 2; count of bases not matched to a gene: 4. The CDR3 is 15 amino acids. The CDR3, as DNA: TGTGCCAGCAGCGAGGGACTAGCGGCTCCCTACGAGCAGTACTTC. This translates into CASSEGLAAPYEQYF.

This clone was seen once. This sequence joins TRBV18 and TRBJ2-2; TRBD2 matches at 11 bases. The ends lost 7 bases at V and 0 bases at J; junction bases unmatched: 4. Germline V gives CDR1 KGHSH, CDR2 LQKENI. The CDR3 length is 16 residues. CDR3 sequence (DNA): TGTGCCAGCTTTCGACTAGCGGGAACGAACACCGGGGAGCTGTTTTTT. Protein product: CASFRLAGTNTGELFF.

The chain uses TRBV10-3 and TRBJ2-7, with D possibly matching TRBD2 (5 bases). Between the trimmed V and J ends, which lost 4 bases and 0 bases, there was a span of 10 bases. Germline lookup yields CDR1 ENHRY and CDR2 SYGVKD. CDR3 size: 14 residues. The CDR3 DNA reads as TGTGCCATCAGTGTGCGAGGAGGCTCCTACGAGCAGTACTTC. This sequence encodes CAISVRGGSYEQYF.

The chain is built from TRBV19 and TRBJ2-7, with 9 bases fitting TRBD1. Losses at the gene ends were 4 bases for V and 5 bases for J; bases not matched to a gene: 15. Germline V lookup: CDR1 LNHDA, CDR2 SQIVND (reference sequence). This CDR3 contains 17 residues. The CDR3 nucleotides are TGTGCCAGTAGTACCCTCCCGGGGCAGGACAGGGGAGACGAGCAGTACTTC. It encodes CASSTLPGQDRGDEQYF.

CDR3 in amino acids: CASSGLSDTQYF. The CDR3 DNA reads TGTGCCAGCAGCGGACTTTCAGATACGCAGTATTTT. The chain recombines TRBV11-3 with TRBJ2-3; possible D gene TRBD2, 5 bases. In germline, CDR1 is SGHNT, CDR2 YENEEA. The CDR3 loop spans 12 amino acids. Trimming took off 5 bases at V and 4 bases at J, with 7 bases between the two ends.

The chain combines TRBV6-2 or TRBV6-3 with TRBJ2-4; D may be TRBD2 (6 bases). Germline assignment: CDR1 MNHEY and CDR2 SVGEGT. This CDR3 contains 16 residues. Trimming took 4 bases from V and 2 from J, leaving 15 bases between them. The CDR3 sequence is CASSWEETDPKNIQYF. CDR3 DNA: TGTGCCAGCAGTTGGGAGGAGACGGATCCCAAAAACATTCAGTACTTC.

This rearrangement joins TRBV27 to TRBJ2-7, with 7 bases that match TRBD2. The J segment lost 5 bases and the V segment lost 5 bases, leaving 3 bases of the junction unmatched. The germline V gene has CDR1 MNHEY and CDR2 SMNVEV (reference sequence). This CDR3 has 12 residues. DNA of the CDR3: TGTGCCAGCAGTCCGACTAGCCACGAGCAGTACTTC. Translating it yields CASSPTSHEQYF.

This clone was found a few times. The gene calls are TRBV18 and TRBJ1-5; no reliable D call. V was cut by 3 bases and J by 4 bases, with 7 bases left in between. Germline assignment: CDR1 KGHSH and CDR2 LQKENI. The CDR3 contains 13 residues. The CDR3: CASSPTQNQPQHF. The CDR3 region has the DNA TGTGCCAGCTCACCCACACAAAATCAGCCCCAGCATTTT.

This chain joins TRBV25-1 and TRBJ2-7, with D possibly matching TRBD1 (6 bases). This CDR3 has 15 residues. Per germline, CDR1 MGHDK and CDR2 SYGVNS. Trimming cost V 2 bases and J 3 bases, with 14 bases left between them. CDR3 region: CASSEGLGRGYEQYF. The CDR3 DNA reads TGTGCCAGCAGTGAAGGTTTGGGCAGGGGCTACGAGCAGTACTTC.

Comments on this clone: The junction differs from germline at one of its ends, possibly a read error. This chain connects TRBV5-4 to TRBJ2-7; the D gene is possibly TRBD2 (6 bases). In germline, CDR1 is SGHNT, CDR2 YYREEE (reference sequence). This CDR3 is built from 14 residues. The CDR3 reads CASGFGGTLNEQYF. The CDR3 nucleotides are TGTGCCAGCGGCTTTGGCGGGACTTTAAACGAGCAGTACTTC.

This clone was seen more than once but under ten times. The rearrangement links TRBV12-3 or TRBV12-4 to TRBJ1-2; the D gene is possibly TRBD1 (6 bases). The CDR3 loop spans 12 amino acids. Trimming pared 5 bases from V and 7 bases from J, leaving 11 bases between. DNA of the CDR3: TGTGCCAGCAGTCGCCAGGGGTCTGGCTACACCTTC. This sequence encodes CASSRQGSGYTF.

The J gene is TRBJ2-1, the V gene TRBV6-1; D gene uncertain. The CDR3 extends over 14 amino acids. V lost 5 bases and J lost 6, with 14 bases in between. From germline, CDR1 is MNHNS and CDR2 SASEGT. The DNA for the CDR3 is TGTGCCAGCAGTTCCCCCTCTAGAGCCAATGAGCAGTTCTTC. Its protein is CASSSPSRANEQFF.

The DNA of the CDR3 is TGTGCCAGCAGTTTGTGGGGGGGGACTGAAGCTTTCTTT. Translated, it gives CASSLWGGTEAFF. The chain links TRBV6-2 or TRBV6-3 to TRBJ1-1; TRBD1 is a possible D gene (5 bases). The CDR3 contains 13 residues. The V end was cut by 4 bases, the J end by 5 bases, with 11 bases between. Looked up from germline, CDR1 is MNHEY and CDR2 is SVGEGT.